This TCR beta chain was recorded in a study of T cells in Graves' hyperthyroidism and ophthalmopathy. This clonotype was seen many times. This CDR3 has 14 residues. V lost 2 bases and J lost 10, with 18 bases in between. Per germline, CDR1 SGHRS and CDR2 YFSETQ. Ophthalmopathy cases scored 3 or more on the Clinical Activity Score and 4 or more on NOSPECS grade, with duration below 3 months. Uncontrolled infection, other autoimmune disease, pregnancy or lactation barred patients from enrollment. Amplified TCR beta CDR3 regions derived from RNA transcripts. Initially, a first-round RT-PCR of the TCR CDR3 employed the HTBI primer set. A single record per CDR3 protein comes from TCRdb applying MiXCR to the multiplex PCR reads. This sample yields a few hundred thousand distinct CDR3 sequences, of which approximately 17% are seen a single time; roughly 53% belongs to the top ten.

The chain links TRBV5-1 to TRBJ1-1; D gene unclear. The origin of this receptor is a woman in her fifties or sixties with Graves' ophthalmopathy. Sequenced sample: blood. CDR3: CASSFAGSLWGAFF. The CDR3 bases are TGCGCCAGCAGCTTCGCAGGTTCCCTCTGGGGAGCTTTCTTT.